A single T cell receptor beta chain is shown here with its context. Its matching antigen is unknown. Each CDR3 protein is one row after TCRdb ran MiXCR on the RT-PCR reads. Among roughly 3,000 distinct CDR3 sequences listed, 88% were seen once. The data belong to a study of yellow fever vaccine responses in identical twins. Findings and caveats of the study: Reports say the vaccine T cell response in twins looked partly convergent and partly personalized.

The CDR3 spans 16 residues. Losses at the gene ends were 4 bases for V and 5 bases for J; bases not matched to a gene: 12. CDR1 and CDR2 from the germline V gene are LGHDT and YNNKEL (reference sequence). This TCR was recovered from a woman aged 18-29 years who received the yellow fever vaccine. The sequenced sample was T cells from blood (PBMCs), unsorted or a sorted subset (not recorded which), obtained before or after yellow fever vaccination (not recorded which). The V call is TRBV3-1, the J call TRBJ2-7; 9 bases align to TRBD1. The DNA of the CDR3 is TGTGCCAGCAGCCCCGCGGACAGGGGAACCCCCGACGAGCAGTACTTC. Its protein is CASSPADRGTPDEQYF.